These 21 T cell receptor beta chains were all obtained from the same sample, sequenced in a study of blood T cell repertoires in COVID-19. The protocol was immunoSEQ multiplex PCR, while the TCRdb copy is restricted to in-frame clones and leaves out a portion. The repertoire holds about 490,000 clones, with over 75% as singletons. Sequencing used peripheral blood. All receptors derive from a human donor in a cohort sampled during active COVID-19.

This clone was picked up a small number of times. The rearrangement links TRBV2 to TRBJ1-5; no definite D call. From germline, CDR1 is SNHLY and CDR2 FYNNEI. This CDR3 is built from 14 residues. V was trimmed by 7 bases and J by 2 bases, leaving 12 bases between them. The CDR3 spells CASTGGDGNQPQHF. The CDR3 DNA sequence: TGTGCCAGCACCGGCGGGGATGGCAATCAGCCCCAGCATTTT.

This chain links TRBV12-3 or TRBV12-4 with TRBJ2-7, with TRBD2 matching over 7 bases. The CDR3 contains 13 residues. With V trimmed by 6 bases and J by 5 bases, 7 bases remained unmatched. The DNA for the CDR3 is TGTGCCAGCAGCTCGGGGGAGGGAGACGAGCAGTACTTC. It specifies CASSSGEGDEQYF.

The chain combines TRBV7-2 with TRBJ1-2; D is unresolved. V was cut by 0 bases and J by 0 bases, with 8 bases left in between. CDR3 length: 15 residues. Germline V CDR1 and CDR2: SGHTA, FQGNSA. The CDR3 sequence: CASSLAPAANYGYTF. The DNA for the CDR3 is TGTGCCAGCAGCTTAGCACCTGCGGCTAACTATGGCTACACCTTC.

The rearrangement uses TRBV29-1 and TRBJ2-5, with a tentative D call TRBD1 (6 bases). Deletions cut 5 bases from V and 0 bases from J, with 10 bases between. The CDR3 is made up of 13 amino acids. Germline values: CDR1 SQVTM, CDR2 ANQGSEA. This CDR3 reads CSVYRQDQETQYF. The CDR3, as DNA: TGCAGCGTTTATAGACAGGACCAAGAGACCCAGTACTTC.

This clone has only a few counts. This sequence joins TRBV7-3 and TRBJ2-3; D is undetermined. The CDR3 has 13 amino acids. With 2 bases removed from V and 4 bases from J, the gap between germline ends came to 7 bases. Per the germline V gene, CDR1 is SGHTA and CDR2 is FQGTGA. CDR3 sequence: CASSLLLPDTQYF. The DNA for the CDR3 is TGTGCCAGCAGCTTACTACTACCAGATACGCAGTATTTT.

The chain joins TRBV7-9 to TRBJ1-2, with no clear D. Trimming shortened V by 7 bases and J by 2 bases, and 17 bases separated the two germline ends. The germline V gene encodes CDR1 SEHNR and CDR2 FQNEAQ (reference sequence). The CDR3 spans 15 residues. CDR3 loop: CASTSGSGINYGYTF. CDR3 DNA: TGTGCCAGCACTTCCGGCTCCGGGATCAACTATGGCTACACCTTC.

Comment on this clone: One end of the junction varies from germline; a read error may be responsible. The chain employs TRBV5-6 and TRBJ2-7; 9 bases fit TRBD1. Germline V gene data show CDR1 as SGHDT and CDR2 as YYEEEE. The CDR3 is made up of 13 amino acids. The CDR3 loop reads CASSLKSETGGVF. The CDR3 DNA follows: TGTGCCAGCAGCTTAAAATCGGAGACAGGGGGTGTCTTC. The full variable domain, completed using reference TRBV5-6 and TRBJ2-7, is DAGVTQSPTHLIKTRGQQVTLRCSPKSGHDTVSWYQQALGQGPQFIFQYYEEEERQRGNFPDRFSGHQFPNYSSELNVNALLLGDSALYLCASSLKSETGGVFGPGTRLTVT.

This chain connects TRBV5-3 to TRBJ1-4; D not certain. TRBV5-3 is reported as an ORF; its role is uncertain. CDR3 size: 16 residues. The V end lost 3 bases, the J end lost 3 bases, and 15 bases lay between the germline ends. This chain's CDR3 is CARSSWCRSPNEKLFF. As DNA, the CDR3 is TGTGCCAGAAGCTCCTGGTGCAGGTCCCCTAATGAAAAACTGTTTTTT.

The chain links TRBV3-1 (or the pseudogene TRBV3-2) to TRBJ2-1; D possibly corresponds to TRBD2 (6 bases). The CDR3 sequence is 15 residues long. V was trimmed by 6 bases and J by 7 bases, leaving 19 bases between them. From germline, CDR1 is LGHDT and CDR2 YNNKEL (reference sequence). CDR3 coding DNA: TGTGCCAGCAGGGCTACGGGAGACCTAGGGAATGAGCAGTTCTTC. It yields the protein CASRATGDLGNEQFF.

This chain links TRBV3-1 (or the pseudogene TRBV3-2) with TRBJ1-1; 7 bases are a match to TRBD1. Germline-derived CDR1 and CDR2 are LGHDT and YNNKEL (reference sequence). The CDR3 is 14 residues long. J gave up 3 bases and V 4 bases, and 5 bases lay outside the gene matches. CDR3 loop: CASSLQGTDTEAFF. Here the CDR3 DNA reads TGTGCCAGCAGCCTACAGGGGACAGACACTGAAGCTTTCTTT.

The V gene is TRBV7-9, the J gene TRBJ1-1; no clear D. Trimming removed 4 bases from V and 4 bases from J, with 10 bases in between. The CDR3 sequence is 13 residues long. From germline, CDR1 is SEHNR and CDR2 FQNEAQ (reference sequence). The CDR3 DNA reads TGTGCCAGCAGCTCTAATGAGGGCACTGAAGCTTTCTTT. Translated, it gives CASSSNEGTEAFF.

The genes are TRBV19 and TRBJ2-1, with D tentatively TRBD2 (5 bases). The CDR3 is 14 amino acids. Germline CDR1 and CDR2: LNHDA and SQIVND (reference sequence). Trimming pared 3 bases from V and 2 bases from J, leaving 8 bases between. This CDR3 reads CASSISVTYNEQFF. Here the CDR3 DNA reads TGTGCCAGTAGTATTAGCGTCACCTACAATGAGCAGTTCTTC.

The chain uses TRBV30 and TRBJ1-1, with 7 nucleotides matching TRBD1. Trimming took 5 bases from V and 4 from J; bases not matched to a gene: 4. Germline CDR1 GTSNPN, CDR2 SVGIG (reference sequence). This CDR3 spans 12 amino acids. The CDR3 DNA reads as TGTGCCTGGGCCCGACAGGGCACTGAAGCTTTCTTT. As protein: CAWARQGTEAFF. Using reference TRBV30 and TRBJ1-1 for the parts outside the CDR3, the full variable domain is SQTIHQWPATLVQPVGSPLSLECTVEGTSNPNLYWYRQAAGRGLQLLFYSVGIGQISSEVPQNLSASRPQDRQFILSSKKLLLSDSGFYLCAWARQGTEAFFGQGTRLTVV.

V is TRBV30 and J is TRBJ1-2, with D possibly matching TRBD1 (5 bases). The CDR3 loop spans 17 amino acids. Germline V lookup: CDR1 GTSNPN, CDR2 SVGIG (reference sequence). Trimming left V 3 bases short and J 8 bases short, with 28 bases between. DNA of the CDR3: TGTGCCTGGAGGATGAAGGGGTCGAGTGGACGCGGGAGGGGCTACACCTTC. Protein product: CAWRMKGSSGRGRGYTF.

The chain's CDR3 is CASSIQGNYGYTF. The CDR3 bases are TGTGCCAGCAGTATACAGGGTAACTATGGCTACACCTTC. The chain is built from TRBV6-5 and TRBJ1-2; weak D call: TRBD1 (6 bases). V dropped 5 bases and J dropped 1 base, with 8 bases sitting between them. The CDR3 has 13 amino acids. CDR1 and CDR2 from the germline V gene are MNHEY and SVGAGI.

The chain has TRBV6-2 or TRBV6-3 and TRBJ2-5; 12 bases are shared with TRBD2. V shed 4 bases and J 5 bases; nucleotides not matched to a gene: 11. CDR1 MNHEY and CDR2 SVGEGT come from the germline V gene. The CDR3 extends over 17 amino acids. DNA of the CDR3: TGTGCCAGCAGTTCGCCCCGACTAGCGGGAGAGAGGGAGACCCAGTACTTC. Its protein is CASSSPRLAGERETQYF.

This chain connects TRBV9 to TRBJ2-5; TRBD2 matches 9 bases. This CDR3 contains 17 residues. From germline, CDR1 is SGDLS and CDR2 YYNGEE. With 0 bases clipped from V and 4 bases from J, the junction kept 10 bases outside the gene matches. For the CDR3, the DNA is TGTGCCAGCAGCGTAGGGATAGCGGGAGTGGCGGGAGAGACCCAGTACTTC. Its protein product is CASSVGIAGVAGETQYF.

A remark on this clone: Within the sample, other DNA sequences also encode this same CDR3. The V gene is TRBV18, the J gene TRBJ2-2, with unresolved D. V lost 3 bases and J lost 1, with 6 bases in between. Per germline, CDR1 KGHSH and CDR2 LQKENI. The CDR3 has 14 amino acids. This chain's CDR3 is CASSPGQNTGELFF. CDR3 bases: TGTGCCAGCTCACCTGGCCAGAACACCGGGGAGCTGTTTTTT.

The chain is built from TRBV7-2 and TRBJ2-7; 12 bases match TRBD2. CDR3 length: 16 residues. V gave up 3 bases and J gave up 5 bases; unmatched junction bases: 8. The germline CDR1 and CDR2 sequences are SGHTA and FQGNSA. CDR3 protein: CASSLAWTSGINEQYF. The CDR3 DNA follows: TGTGCCAGCAGCTTGGCCTGGACTAGCGGGATCAACGAGCAGTACTTC.

The chain carries TRBV7-9 and TRBJ2-6, with D perhaps TRBD2 (5 bases). CDR3 length: 13 amino acids. Trimming removed 5 bases at V and 4 bases at J, with 6 bases between. Germline CDR1 SEHNR, CDR2 FQNEAQ (reference sequence). The CDR3 spells CASSPGGANVLTF. The CDR3 DNA reads TGTGCCAGCAGCCCGGGGGGGGCCAACGTCCTGACTTTC.

This clone was detected a few times. This chain uses TRBV6-6 with TRBJ2-5; 9 bases are shared with TRBD2. Trimming took 6 bases from V and 3 from J; bases not matched to a gene: 5. The CDR3 is made up of 14 amino acids. Germline V lookup: CDR1 MNHNY, CDR2 SVGAGI (reference sequence). The CDR3 protein is CASRRRTSEETQYF. CDR3 nucleotide sequence: TGTGCCAGCAGGAGACGGACTAGCGAAGAGACCCAGTACTTC.